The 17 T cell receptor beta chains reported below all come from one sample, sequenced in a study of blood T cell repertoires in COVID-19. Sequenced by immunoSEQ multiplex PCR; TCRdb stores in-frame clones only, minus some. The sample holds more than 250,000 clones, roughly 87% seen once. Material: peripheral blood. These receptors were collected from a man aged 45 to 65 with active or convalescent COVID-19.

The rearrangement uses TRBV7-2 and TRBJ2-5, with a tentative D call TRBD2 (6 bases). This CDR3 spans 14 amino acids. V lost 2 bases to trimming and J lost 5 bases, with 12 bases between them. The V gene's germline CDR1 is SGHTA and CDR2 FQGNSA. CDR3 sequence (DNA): TGTGCCAGCAGCTTAATAGGCAGCGGGGAGACCCAGTACTTC. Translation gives CASSLIGSGETQYF.

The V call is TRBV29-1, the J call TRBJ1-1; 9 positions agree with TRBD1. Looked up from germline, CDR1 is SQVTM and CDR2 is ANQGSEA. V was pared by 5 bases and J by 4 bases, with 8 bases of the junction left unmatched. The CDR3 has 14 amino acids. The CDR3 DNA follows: TGCAGCGTTTTGAGGGGACAGGGCCGCACTGAAGCTTTCTTT. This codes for CSVLRGQGRTEAFF.

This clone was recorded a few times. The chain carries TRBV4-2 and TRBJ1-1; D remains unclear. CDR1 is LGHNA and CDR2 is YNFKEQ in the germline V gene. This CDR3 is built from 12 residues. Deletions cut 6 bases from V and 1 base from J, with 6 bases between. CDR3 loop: CASRTENTEAFF. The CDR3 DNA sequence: TGTGCCAGCAGAACAGAGAACACTGAAGCTTTCTTT.

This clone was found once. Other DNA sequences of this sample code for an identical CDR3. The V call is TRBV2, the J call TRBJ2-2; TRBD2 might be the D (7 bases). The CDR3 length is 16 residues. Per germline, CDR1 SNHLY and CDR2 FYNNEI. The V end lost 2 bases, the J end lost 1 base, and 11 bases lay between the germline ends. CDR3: CASSERGAGNTGELFF. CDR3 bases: TGTGCCAGCAGTGAACGGGGGGCGGGGAACACCGGGGAGCTGTTTTTT.

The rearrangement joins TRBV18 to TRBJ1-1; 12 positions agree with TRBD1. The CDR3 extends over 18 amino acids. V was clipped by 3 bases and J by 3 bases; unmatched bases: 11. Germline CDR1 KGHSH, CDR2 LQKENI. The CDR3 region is CASSPEATGQGAHTEAFF. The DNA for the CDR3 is TGTGCCAGCTCACCGGAAGCTACGGGACAGGGGGCGCACACTGAAGCTTTCTTT.

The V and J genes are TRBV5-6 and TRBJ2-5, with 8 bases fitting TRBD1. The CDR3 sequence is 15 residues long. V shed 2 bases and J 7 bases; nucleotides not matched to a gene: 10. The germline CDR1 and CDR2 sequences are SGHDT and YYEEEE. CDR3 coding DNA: TGTGCCAGCAGCTTAGGGGGACAGGAAGGAATGACCCAGTACTTC. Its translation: CASSLGGQEGMTQYF.

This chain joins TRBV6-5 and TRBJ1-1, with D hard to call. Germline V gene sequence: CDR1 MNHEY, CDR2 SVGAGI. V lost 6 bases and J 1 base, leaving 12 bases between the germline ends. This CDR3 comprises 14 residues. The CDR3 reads CASSRDPGNTEAFF. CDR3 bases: TGTGCCAGCAGCCGCGACCCAGGGAACACTGAAGCTTTCTTT.

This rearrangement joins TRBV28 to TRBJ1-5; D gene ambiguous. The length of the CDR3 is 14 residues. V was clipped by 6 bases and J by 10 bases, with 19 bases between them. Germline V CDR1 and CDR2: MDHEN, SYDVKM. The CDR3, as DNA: TGTGCCAGCAGCCCAGCGGGGAGAGAGGGCCCCCAGCATTTT. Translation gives CASSPAGREGPQHF. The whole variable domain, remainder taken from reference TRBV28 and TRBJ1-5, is DVKVTQSSRYLVKRTGEKVFLECVQDMDHENMFWYRQDPGLGLRLIYFSYDVKMKEKGDIPEGYSVSREKKERFSLILESASTNQTSMYLCASSPAGREGPQHFGDGTRLSIL.

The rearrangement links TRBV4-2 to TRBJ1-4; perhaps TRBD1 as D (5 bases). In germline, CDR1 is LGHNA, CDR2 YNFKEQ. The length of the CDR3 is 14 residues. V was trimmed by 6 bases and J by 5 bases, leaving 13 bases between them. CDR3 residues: CASSPGLTNEKLFF. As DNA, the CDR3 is TGTGCCAGCAGTCCGGGACTCACGAATGAAAAACTGTTTTTT.

The CDR3 coding sequence is TGTGCCAGCAGTTTATACTATCCTGATACGCAGTATTTT. It specifies CASSLYYPDTQYF. The chain recombines TRBV28 with TRBJ2-3; D is unresolved. The V end was cut by 1 base, the J end by 6 bases, with 8 bases between. The CDR3 loop spans 13 amino acids. Looked up from germline, CDR1 is MDHEN and CDR2 is SYDVKM. The entire variable domain, with the rest obtained from reference TRBV28 and TRBJ2-3, is as follows: DVKVTQSSRYLVKRTGEKVFLECVQDMDHENMFWYRQDPGLGLRLIYFSYDVKMKEKGDIPEGYSVSREKKERFSLILESASTNQTSMYLCASSLYYPDTQYFGPGTRLTVL.

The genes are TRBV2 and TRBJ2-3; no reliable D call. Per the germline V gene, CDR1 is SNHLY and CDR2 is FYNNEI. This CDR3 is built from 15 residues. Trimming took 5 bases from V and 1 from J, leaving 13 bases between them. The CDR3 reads CASSYGVAGTDTQYF. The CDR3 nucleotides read TGTGCCAGCAGTTACGGAGTCGCGGGCACAGATACGCAGTATTTT.

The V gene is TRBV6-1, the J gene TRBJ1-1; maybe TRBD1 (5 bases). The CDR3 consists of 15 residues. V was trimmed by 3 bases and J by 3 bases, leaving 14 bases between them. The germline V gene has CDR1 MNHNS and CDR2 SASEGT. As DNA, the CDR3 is TGTGCCAGCAGTGACTACAGGAACTCTCACACTGAAGCTTTCTTT. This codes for CASSDYRNSHTEAFF.

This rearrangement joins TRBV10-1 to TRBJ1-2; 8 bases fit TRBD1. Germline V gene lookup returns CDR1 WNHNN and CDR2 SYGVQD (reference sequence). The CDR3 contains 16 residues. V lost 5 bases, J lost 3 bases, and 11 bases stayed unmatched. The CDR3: CASSRGTVTGDYGYTF. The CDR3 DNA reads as TGCGCCAGCAGTCGGGGCACAGTGACAGGGGACTATGGCTACACCTTC.

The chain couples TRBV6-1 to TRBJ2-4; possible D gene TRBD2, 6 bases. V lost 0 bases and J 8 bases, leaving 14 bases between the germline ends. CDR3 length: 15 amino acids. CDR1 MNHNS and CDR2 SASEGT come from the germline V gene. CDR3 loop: CASSEAVREVDIQYF. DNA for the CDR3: TGTGCCAGCAGTGAAGCTGTGAGGGAGGTGGACATTCAGTACTTC.

The CDR3, as DNA: TGTGCCAGCAGCCAGGGATCGGGCGTGGGAGGTGGAGATACGCAGTATTTT. Encoded protein: CASSQGSGVGGGDTQYF. The chain links TRBV4-2 to TRBJ2-3; a weak D match, TRBD2 (6 bases). Germline V gene sequence: CDR1 LGHNA, CDR2 YNFKEQ. V lost 3 bases to trimming and J lost 5 bases, with 21 bases between them. The CDR3 runs to 17 residues.

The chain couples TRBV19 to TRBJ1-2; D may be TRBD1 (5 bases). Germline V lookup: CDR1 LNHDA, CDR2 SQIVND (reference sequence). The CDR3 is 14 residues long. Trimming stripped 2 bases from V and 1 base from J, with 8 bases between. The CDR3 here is CASSIPRGNYGYTF. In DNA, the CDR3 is TGTGCCAGTAGTATACCAAGGGGTAACTATGGCTACACCTTC.

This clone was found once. The CDR3 DNA reads as TGTGCCACCAGCGGTCCGGGACTTTATGGCTACACCTTC. This encodes CATSGPGLYGYTF. The chain combines TRBV15 with TRBJ1-2; D might be TRBD1 (5 bases). The CDR3 length is 13 residues. Between the trimmed V and J ends, which lost 5 bases and 5 bases, there was a span of 12 bases. Germline values: CDR1 LNHNV, CDR2 YYDKDF (reference sequence).